Listed below are T cell receptor beta chains from one sample, sequenced in a study of identical twins. MiXCR, applied by TCRdb to the 5' RACE reads, yields one record per CDR3 protein. The table shows under 250,000 distinct CDR3 sequences, with more than 9.5% occurring only once. The data were also submitted as part of a second study, on yellow fever vaccine responses in identical twins.

Material: memory (CD45RO+) T cells sorted from blood. These receptors were collected from a woman between 18 and 30 years old in good health. CDR3s include the opening cysteine and the closing phenylalanine or tryptophan. The D gene is left open where the match is weak. Clone size, where shown, is once, few, many, or a class for clones that have expanded.

>TRBJ2-1|TRBD2|TRBV6-4|few
CASSDPAGGYNEQFF
TGTGCCAGCAGTGACCCAGCGGGGGGGTACAATGAGCAGTTCTTC
>TRBJ2-1|NA|TRBV18|NA
CASSSTGTSSYNEQFF
TGTGCCAGCTCATCTACCGGGACAAGCTCCTACAATGAGCAGTTCTTC
>TRBJ2-5|NA|TRBV20-1|NA
CAVTRRTQETQYF
TGCGCCGTTACCCGAAGAACTCAAGAGACCCAGTACTTC
>TRBJ2-7|NA|TRBV12-3/TRBV12-4|many
CASRNDRSSYEQYF
TGTGCCAGCAGAAACGACAGGAGCTCCTACGAGCAGTACTTC
>TRBJ2-2|TRBD1|TRBV2|few
CASRGQGANTGELFF
TGTGCCAGCAGGGGACAGGGGGCGAACACCGGGGAGCTGTTTTTT
>TRBJ2-1|NA|TRBV6-2/TRBV6-3|NA
CASSYLGYSYNEQFF
TGTGCCAGCAGTTATCTAGGTTACTCCTACAATGAGCAGTTCTTC
>TRBJ2-1|NA|TRBV29-1|NA
CSVEDDSTDEQFF
TGCAGCGTTGAAGACGACTCTACGGATGAGCAGTTCTTC
>TRBJ2-7|NA|TRBV7-2|NA
CASTPSGASYEQYF
TGTGCCAGCACCCCTTCAGGGGCCTCCTACGAGCAGTACTTC
>TRBJ2-2|NA|TRBV10-3|many
CAINGRDANTGELFF
TGTGCCATCAATGGGCGGGACGCGAACACCGGGGAGCTGTTTTTT
>TRBJ2-1|NA|TRBV7-3|NA
CASSQTGLQNNEQFF
TGTGCCAGCAGTCAGACGGGACTCCAGAACAATGAGCAGTTCTTC
>TRBJ2-7|NA|TRBV12-3/TRBV12-4|many
CASSGGAADRSYEQYF
TGTGCCAGCAGTGGGGGGGCAGCCGATAGGTCCTACGAGCAGTACTTC
>TRBJ1-1|NA|TRBV29-1|many
CSVEDLVQEAFF
TGCAGCGTTGAAGATCTCGTCCAAGAAGCTTTCTTT
>TRBJ2-2|NA|TRBV9|many
CASSAQGVASVGGELFF
TGTGCCAGCAGCGCCCAAGGAGTGGCTAGCGTTGGCGGGGAGCTGTTTTTT
>TRBJ2-2|NA|TRBV4-3|many
CASSREYEENTGELFF
TGCGCCAGCAGCCGGGAGTACGAAGAGAACACCGGGGAGCTGTTTTTT
>TRBJ2-3|TRBD1|TRBV27|few
CASSLGTGRSTDTQYF
TGTGCCAGCAGTCTGGGGACAGGCCGAAGCACAGATACGCAGTATTTT
>TRBJ2-1|TRBD2|TRBV20-1|NA
CSALGLARYNEQFF
TGCAGTGCTCTCGGACTAGCGCGTTACAATGAGCAGTTCTTC
>TRBJ2-1|NA|TRBV30|few
CAWSVLDEQFF
TGTGCCTGGAGTGTATTGGATGAGCAGTTCTTC
>TRBJ2-2|TRBD1|TRBV10-3|few
CAIRHAGQGNTGELFF
TGTGCCATCAGGCACGCGGGACAGGGAAACACCGGGGAGCTGTTTTTT
>TRBJ2-7|TRBD2|TRBV5-6|many
CASSFSLAAYEQYF
TGTGCCAGCAGCTTTAGCCTAGCGGCCTACGAGCAGTACTTC
>TRBJ2-1|TRBD2|TRBV18|few
CASSPGLAGDNEQFF
TGTGCCAGCTCACCAGGACTAGCGGGCGACAATGAGCAGTTCTTC
>TRBJ2-1|NA|TRBV3-1|NA
CASSQRTKENEQFF
TGTGCCAGCAGCCAACGGACCAAAGAAAATGAGCAGTTCTTC
>TRBJ2-2|NA|TRBV28|NA
CASPGDTGELFF
TGTGCCAGCCCGGGGGACACCGGGGAGCTGTTTTTT
>TRBJ2-3|NA|TRBV7-2|few
CASSLTRLGGGTDTQYF
TGTGCCAGCAGCTTAACCCGACTAGGAGGGGGGACAGATACGCAGTATTTT
>TRBJ1-1|NA|TRBV6-2/TRBV6-3|few
CASTREGRSPEAFF
TGTGCCAGCACCCGAGAAGGGCGGAGTCCTGAAGCTTTCTTT
>TRBJ2-7|TRBD2|TRBV7-2|many
CASSWTSGYEQYF
TGTGCCAGCTCATGGACTAGCGGCTACGAGCAGTACTTC
>TRBJ1-6|NA|TRBV7-9|many
CASSLASGSSPLHF
TGTGCCAGCAGCTTAGCCTCAGGGAGTTCACCCCTCCACTTT
>TRBJ2-7|TRBD2|TRBV7-9|few
CASSLGGIAGSPYEQYF
TGTGCCAGCAGCTTGGGGGGTATAGCGGGGAGTCCCTACGAGCAGTACTTC
>TRBJ2-3|NA|TRBV5-1|many
CASSLDLALDTQYF
TGCGCCAGCAGCTTGGACCTAGCTCTAGATACGCAGTATTTT
>TRBJ2-7|TRBD1|TRBV28|few
CASSLATGTGTYEQYF
TGTGCCAGCAGTTTAGCAACCGGGACAGGAACCTACGAGCAGTACTTC